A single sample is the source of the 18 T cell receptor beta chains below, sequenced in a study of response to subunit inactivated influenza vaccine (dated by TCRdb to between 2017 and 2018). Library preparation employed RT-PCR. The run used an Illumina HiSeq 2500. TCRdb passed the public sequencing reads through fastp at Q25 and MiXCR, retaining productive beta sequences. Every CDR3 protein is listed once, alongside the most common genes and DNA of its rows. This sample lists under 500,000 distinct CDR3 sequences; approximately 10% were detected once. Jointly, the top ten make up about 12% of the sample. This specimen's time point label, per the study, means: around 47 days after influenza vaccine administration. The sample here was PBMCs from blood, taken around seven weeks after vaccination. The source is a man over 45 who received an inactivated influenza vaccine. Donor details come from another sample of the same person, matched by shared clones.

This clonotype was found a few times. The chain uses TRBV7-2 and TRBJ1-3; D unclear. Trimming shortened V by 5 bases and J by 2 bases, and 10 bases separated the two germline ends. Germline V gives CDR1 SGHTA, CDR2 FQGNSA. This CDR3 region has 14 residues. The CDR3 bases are TGTGCCAGCAGCCCAAATCTACCTGGAAACACCATATATTTT. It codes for CASSPNLPGNTIYF.

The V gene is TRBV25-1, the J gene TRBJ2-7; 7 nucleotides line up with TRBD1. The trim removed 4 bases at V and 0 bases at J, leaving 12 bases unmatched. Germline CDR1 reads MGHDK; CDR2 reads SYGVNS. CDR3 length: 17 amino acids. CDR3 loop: CASSAHKGGIGSYEQYF. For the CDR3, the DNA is TGTGCCAGCAGTGCCCATAAAGGGGGCATAGGCTCCTACGAGCAGTACTTC.

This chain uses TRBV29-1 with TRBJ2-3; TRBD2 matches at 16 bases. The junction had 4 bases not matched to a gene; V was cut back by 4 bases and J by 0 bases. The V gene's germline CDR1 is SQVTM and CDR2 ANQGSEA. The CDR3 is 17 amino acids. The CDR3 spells CSVAGTSGGGSTDTQYF. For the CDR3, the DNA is TGCAGCGTTGCCGGGACTAGCGGGGGGGGGAGCACAGATACGCAGTATTTT.

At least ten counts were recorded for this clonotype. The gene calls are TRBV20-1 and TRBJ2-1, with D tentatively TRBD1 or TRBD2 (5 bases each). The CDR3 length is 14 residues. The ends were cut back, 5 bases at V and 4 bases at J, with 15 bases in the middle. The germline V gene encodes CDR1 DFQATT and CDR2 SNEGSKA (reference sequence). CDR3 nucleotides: TGCAGTGCTGGCCGGGACCCAGTTTACAATGAGCAGTTCTTC. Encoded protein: CSAGRDPVYNEQFF.

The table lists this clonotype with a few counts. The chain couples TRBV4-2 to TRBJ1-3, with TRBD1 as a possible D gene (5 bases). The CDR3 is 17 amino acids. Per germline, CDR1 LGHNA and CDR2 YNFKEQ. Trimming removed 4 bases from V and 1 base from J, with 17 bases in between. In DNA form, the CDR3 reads TGTGCCAGCAGCCGAGACCCATTTGGGGGGTCTGGAAACACCATATATTTT. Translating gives CASSRDPFGGSGNTIYF.

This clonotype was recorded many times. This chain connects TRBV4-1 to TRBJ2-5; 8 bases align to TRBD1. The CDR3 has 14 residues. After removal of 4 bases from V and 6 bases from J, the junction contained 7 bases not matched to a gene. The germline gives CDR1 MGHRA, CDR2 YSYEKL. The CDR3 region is CASSPGQGGKTQYF. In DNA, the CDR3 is TGCGCCAGCAGCCCCGGACAGGGAGGAAAGACCCAGTACTTC.

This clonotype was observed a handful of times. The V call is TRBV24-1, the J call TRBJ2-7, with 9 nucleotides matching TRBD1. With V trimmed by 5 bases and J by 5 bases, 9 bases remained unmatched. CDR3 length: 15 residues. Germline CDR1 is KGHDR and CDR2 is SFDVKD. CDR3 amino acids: CATSARGQGGDEQYF. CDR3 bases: TGTGCCACCAGTGCGCGGGGACAGGGTGGCGACGAGCAGTACTTC.

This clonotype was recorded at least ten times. The CDR3 bases are TGTGCCAGCAGCTGGACGGCGGGGGGGCGCACAGATACGCAGTATTTT. It codes for CASSWTAGGRTDTQYF. This chain joins TRBV5-6 and TRBJ2-3; 9 bases match TRBD2. CDR1 is SGHDT, CDR2 YYEEEE, per germline. The CDR3 has 16 amino acids. V shed 3 bases, J shed 1 base, and the junction held 6 bases outside the gene matches.

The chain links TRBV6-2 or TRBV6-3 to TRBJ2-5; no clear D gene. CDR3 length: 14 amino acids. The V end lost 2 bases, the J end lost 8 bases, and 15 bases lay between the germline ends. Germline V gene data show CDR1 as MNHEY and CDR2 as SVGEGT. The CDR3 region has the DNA TGTGCCAGCAGTTACCGCAGAGCATACGACACCCAGTACTTC. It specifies CASSYRRAYDTQYF.

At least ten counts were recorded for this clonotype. The CDR3 loop is CASSLAPSEKLFF. The CDR3 DNA follows: TGCGCCAGCAGCTTGGCCCCCTCCGAAAAACTGTTTTTT. The J gene is TRBJ1-4, the V gene TRBV5-1, with D unresolved. Trimming took 0 bases from V and 8 from J, leaving 8 bases between them. In germline, CDR1 is SGHRS, CDR2 YFSETQ. This CDR3 contains 13 residues.

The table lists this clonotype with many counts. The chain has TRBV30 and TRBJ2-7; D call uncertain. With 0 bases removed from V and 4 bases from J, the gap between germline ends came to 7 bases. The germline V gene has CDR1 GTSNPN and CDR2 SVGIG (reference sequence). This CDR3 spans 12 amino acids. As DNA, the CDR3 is TGTGCCTGGAGTGTCTCGGTTTACGAGCAGTACTTC. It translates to CAWSVSVYEQYF.

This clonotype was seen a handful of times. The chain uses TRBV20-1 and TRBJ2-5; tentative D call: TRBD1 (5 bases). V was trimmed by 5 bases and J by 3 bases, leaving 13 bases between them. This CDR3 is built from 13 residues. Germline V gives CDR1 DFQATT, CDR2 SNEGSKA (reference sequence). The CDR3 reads CSASSTDEETQYF. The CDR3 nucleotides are TGCAGTGCTTCTTCGACAGACGAAGAGACCCAGTACTTC.

CDR3 loop: CASSLAGGRWNEQFF. In DNA form, the CDR3 reads TGTGCCAGCAGTTTAGCGGGGGGGCGTTGGAATGAGCAGTTCTTC. The chain is built from TRBV12-3 or TRBV12-4 and TRBJ2-1; TRBD2 might be the D (7 bases). The CDR3 is 15 residues long. V gave up 0 bases and J gave up 7 bases, with 13 bases separating them.

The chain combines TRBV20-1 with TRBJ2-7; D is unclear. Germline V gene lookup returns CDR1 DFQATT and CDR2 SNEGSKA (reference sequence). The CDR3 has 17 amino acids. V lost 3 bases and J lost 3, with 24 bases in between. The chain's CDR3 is CSASLSTQSRPLYEQYF. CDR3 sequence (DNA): TGCAGTGCTAGTTTGTCTACCCAATCAAGACCCCTCTACGAGCAGTACTTC.

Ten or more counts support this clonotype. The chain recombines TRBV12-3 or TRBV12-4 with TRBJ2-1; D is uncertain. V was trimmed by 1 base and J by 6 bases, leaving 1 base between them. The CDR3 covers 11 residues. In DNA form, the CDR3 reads TGTGCCAGCAGTTTAGTCAATGAGCAGTTCTTC. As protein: CASSLVNEQFF.

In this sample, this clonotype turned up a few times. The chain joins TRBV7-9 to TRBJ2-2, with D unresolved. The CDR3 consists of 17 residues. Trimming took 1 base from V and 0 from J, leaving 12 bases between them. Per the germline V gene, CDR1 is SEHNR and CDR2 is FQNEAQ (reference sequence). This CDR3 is CASSLGVGGANTGELFF. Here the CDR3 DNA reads TGTGCCAGCAGCTTAGGGGTGGGCGGCGCGAACACCGGGGAGCTGTTTTTT. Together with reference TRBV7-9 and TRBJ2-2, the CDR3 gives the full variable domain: DTGVSQNPRHKITKRGQNVTFRCDPISEHNRLYWYRQTLGQGPEFLTYFQNEAQLEKSRLLSDRFSAERPKGSFSTLEIQRTEQGDSAMYLCASSLGVGGANTGELFFGEGSRLTVL.

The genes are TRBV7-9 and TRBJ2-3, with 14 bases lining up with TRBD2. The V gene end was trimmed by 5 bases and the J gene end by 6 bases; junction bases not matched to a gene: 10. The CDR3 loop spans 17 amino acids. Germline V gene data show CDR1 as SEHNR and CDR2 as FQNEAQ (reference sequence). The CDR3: CASSQTSGGALADTQYF. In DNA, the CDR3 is TGTGCCAGCAGCCAGACTAGCGGGGGGGCTTTGGCCGATACGCAGTATTTT. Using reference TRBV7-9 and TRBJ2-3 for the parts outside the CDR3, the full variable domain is DTGVSQNPRHKITKRGQNVTFRCDPISEHNRLYWYRQTLGQGPEFLTYFQNEAQLEKSRLLSDRFSAERPKGSFSTLEIQRTEQGDSAMYLCASSQTSGGALADTQYFGPGTRLTVL.

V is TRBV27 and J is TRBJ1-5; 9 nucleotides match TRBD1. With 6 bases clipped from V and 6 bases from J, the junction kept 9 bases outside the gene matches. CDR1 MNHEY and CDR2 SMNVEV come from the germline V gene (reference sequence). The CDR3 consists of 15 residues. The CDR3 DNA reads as TGTGCCAGCAGACTAACAGGGGGCTCGAGTCAGCCCCAGCATTTT. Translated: CASRLTGGSSQPQHF.